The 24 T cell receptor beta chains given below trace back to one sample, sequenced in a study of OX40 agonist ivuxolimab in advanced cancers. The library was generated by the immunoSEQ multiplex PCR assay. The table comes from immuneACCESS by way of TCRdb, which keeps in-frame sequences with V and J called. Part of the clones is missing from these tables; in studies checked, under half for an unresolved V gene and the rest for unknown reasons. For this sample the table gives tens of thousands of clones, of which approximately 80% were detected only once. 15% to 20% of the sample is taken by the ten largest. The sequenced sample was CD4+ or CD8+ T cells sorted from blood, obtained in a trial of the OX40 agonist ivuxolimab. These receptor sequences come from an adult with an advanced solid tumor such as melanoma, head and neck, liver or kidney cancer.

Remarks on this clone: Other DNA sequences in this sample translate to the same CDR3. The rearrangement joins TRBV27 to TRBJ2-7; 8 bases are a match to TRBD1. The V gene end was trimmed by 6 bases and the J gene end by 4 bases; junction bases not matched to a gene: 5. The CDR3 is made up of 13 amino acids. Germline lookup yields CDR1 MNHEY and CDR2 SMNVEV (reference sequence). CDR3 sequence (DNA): TGTGCCAGCAGGCGCGGACAGGGATACGAGCAGTACTTC. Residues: CASRRGQGYEQYF.

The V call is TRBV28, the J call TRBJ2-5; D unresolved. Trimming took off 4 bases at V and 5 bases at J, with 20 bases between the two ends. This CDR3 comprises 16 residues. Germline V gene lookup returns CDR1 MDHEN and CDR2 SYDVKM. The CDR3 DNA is TGTGCCAGCAGTTCCCTCACATCTAGGTTTGACGAGACCCAGTACTTC. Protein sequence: CASSSLTSRFDETQYF.

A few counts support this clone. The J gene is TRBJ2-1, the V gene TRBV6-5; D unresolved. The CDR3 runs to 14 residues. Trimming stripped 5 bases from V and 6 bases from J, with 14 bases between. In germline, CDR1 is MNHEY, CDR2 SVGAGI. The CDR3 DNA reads TGTGCCAGCAGTAACGGGCCCCTAGGCAATGAGCAGTTCTTC. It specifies CASSNGPLGNEQFF.

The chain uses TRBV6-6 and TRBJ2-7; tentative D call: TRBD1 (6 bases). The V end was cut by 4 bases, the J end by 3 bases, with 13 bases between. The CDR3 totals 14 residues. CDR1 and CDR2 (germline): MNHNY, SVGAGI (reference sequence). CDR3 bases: TGTGCCAGCAGTTTTGAGGTCAGGGGCTACGAGCAGTACTTC. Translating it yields CASSFEVRGYEQYF.

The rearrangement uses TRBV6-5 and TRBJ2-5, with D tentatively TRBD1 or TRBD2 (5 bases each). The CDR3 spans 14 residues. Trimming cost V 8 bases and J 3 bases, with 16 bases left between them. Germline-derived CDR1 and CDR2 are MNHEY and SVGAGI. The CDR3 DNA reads TGTGCCAGCTCCCCAACGGGACCGGAAGAGACCCAGTACTTC. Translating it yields CASSPTGPEETQYF.

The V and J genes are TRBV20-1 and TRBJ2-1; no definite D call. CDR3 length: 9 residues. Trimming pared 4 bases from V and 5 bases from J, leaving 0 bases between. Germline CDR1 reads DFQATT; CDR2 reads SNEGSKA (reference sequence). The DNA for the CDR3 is TGCAGTGCTAACAATGAGCAGTTCTTC. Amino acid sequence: CSANNEQFF.

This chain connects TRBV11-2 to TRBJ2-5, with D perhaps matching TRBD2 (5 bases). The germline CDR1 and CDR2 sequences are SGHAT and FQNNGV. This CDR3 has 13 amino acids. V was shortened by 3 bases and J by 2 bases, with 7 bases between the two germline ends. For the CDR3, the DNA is TGTGCCAGCAGCTTCGGACTTCAAGAGACCCAGTACTTC. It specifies CASSFGLQETQYF.

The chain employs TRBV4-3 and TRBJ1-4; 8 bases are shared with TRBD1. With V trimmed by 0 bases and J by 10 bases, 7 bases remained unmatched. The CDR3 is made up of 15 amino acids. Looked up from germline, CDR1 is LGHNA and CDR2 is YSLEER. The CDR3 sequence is CASSQDRQGAGKLFF. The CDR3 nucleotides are TGCGCCAGCAGCCAAGATCGGCAGGGGGCCGGAAAACTGTTTTTT.

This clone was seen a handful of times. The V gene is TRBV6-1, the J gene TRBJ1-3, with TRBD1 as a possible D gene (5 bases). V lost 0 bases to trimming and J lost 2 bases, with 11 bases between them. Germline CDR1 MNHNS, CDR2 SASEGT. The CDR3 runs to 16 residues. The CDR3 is CASSEALGDTGNTIYF. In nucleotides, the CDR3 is TGTGCCAGCAGTGAAGCCCTGGGGGATACTGGAAACACCATATATTTT.

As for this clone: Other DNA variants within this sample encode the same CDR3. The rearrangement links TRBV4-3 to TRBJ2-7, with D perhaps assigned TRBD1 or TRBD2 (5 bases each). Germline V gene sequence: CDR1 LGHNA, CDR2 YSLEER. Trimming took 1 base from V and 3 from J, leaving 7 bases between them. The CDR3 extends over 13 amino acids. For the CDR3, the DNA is TGCGCCAGCAGCCAAGGTGGGGGCTACGAGCAGTACTTC. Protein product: CASSQGGGYEQYF.

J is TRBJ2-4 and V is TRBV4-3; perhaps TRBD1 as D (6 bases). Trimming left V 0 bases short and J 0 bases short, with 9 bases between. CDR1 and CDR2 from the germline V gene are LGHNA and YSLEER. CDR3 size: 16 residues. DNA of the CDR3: TGCGCCAGCAGCCAAGAACAGGGTAAAGCCAAAAACATTCAGTACTTC. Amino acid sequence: CASSQEQGKAKNIQYF.

Written as DNA, the CDR3 is TGTGCCAGCTCACCATGGCAGCCGTTGGAGACCCAGTACTTC. This encodes CASSPWQPLETQYF. The chain employs TRBV18 and TRBJ2-5; D not certain. This CDR3 has 14 amino acids. The V gene lost 2 bases and the J gene lost 5 bases, with 12 bases spanning the gap. Per germline, CDR1 KGHSH and CDR2 LQKENI.

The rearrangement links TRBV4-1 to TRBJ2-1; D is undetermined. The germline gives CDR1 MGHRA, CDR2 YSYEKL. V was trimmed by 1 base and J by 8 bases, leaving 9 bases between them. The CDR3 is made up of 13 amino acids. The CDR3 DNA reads TGCGCCAGCAGCCAAGTTCCTTTGGATGAGCAGTTCTTC. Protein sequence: CASSQVPLDEQFF.

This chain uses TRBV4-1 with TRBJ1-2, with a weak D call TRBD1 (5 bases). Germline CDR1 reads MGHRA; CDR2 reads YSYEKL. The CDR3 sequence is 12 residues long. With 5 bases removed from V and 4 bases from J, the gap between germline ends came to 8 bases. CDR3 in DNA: TGCGCCAGCAGCGAGACAGCCTATGGCTACACCTTC. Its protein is CASSETAYGYTF.

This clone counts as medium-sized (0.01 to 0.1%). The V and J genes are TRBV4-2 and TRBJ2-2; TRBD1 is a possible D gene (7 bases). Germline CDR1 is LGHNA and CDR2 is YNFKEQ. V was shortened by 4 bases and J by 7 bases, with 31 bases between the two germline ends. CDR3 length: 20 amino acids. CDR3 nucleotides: TGTGCCAGCAGCCGAGACCCTTGGACGCGGGGACAGCTTCTCGTCGGGGAGCTGTTTTTT. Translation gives CASSRDPWTRGQLLVGELFF.

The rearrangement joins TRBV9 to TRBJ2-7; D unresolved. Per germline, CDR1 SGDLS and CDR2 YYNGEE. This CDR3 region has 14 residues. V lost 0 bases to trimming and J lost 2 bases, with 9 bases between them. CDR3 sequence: CASSVAHGTYEQYF. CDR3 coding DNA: TGTGCCAGCAGCGTAGCTCACGGAACCTACGAGCAGTACTTC.

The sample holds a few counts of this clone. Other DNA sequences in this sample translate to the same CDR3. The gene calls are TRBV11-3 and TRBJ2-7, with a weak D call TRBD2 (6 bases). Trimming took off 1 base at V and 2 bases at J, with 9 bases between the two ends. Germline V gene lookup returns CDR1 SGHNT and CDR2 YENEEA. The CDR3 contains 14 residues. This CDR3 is CASSLGRGPYEQYF. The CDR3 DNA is TGTGCCAGCAGCTTAGGGAGGGGACCCTACGAGCAGTACTTC.

CDR3 region: CASSYGASPYNEQFF. The CDR3 DNA is TGTGCCAGCAGTTACGGGGCCAGTCCCTACAATGAGCAGTTCTTC. The rearrangement links TRBV6-5 to TRBJ2-1, with a weak D call TRBD1 (5 bases). V was trimmed by 2 bases and J by 2 bases, leaving 10 bases between them. Germline CDR1 is MNHEY and CDR2 is SVGAGI. This CDR3 has 15 amino acids.

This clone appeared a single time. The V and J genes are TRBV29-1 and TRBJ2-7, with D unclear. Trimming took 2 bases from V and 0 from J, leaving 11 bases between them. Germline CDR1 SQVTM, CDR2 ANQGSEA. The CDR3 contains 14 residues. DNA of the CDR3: TGCAGCGTTGAATCCCGATCGAGCTCCTACGAGCAGTACTTC. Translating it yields CSVESRSSSYEQYF.

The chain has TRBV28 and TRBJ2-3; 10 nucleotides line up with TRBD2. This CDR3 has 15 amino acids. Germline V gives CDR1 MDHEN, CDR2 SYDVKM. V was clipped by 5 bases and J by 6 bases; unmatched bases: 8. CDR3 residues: CASSVAGGLFDTQYF. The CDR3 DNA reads TGTGCCAGCAGTGTAGCGGGAGGTCTATTTGATACGCAGTATTTT. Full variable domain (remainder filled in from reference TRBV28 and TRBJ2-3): DVKVTQSSRYLVKRTGEKVFLECVQDMDHENMFWYRQDPGLGLRLIYFSYDVKMKEKGDIPEGYSVSREKKERFSLILESASTNQTSMYLCASSVAGGLFDTQYFGPGTRLTVL.

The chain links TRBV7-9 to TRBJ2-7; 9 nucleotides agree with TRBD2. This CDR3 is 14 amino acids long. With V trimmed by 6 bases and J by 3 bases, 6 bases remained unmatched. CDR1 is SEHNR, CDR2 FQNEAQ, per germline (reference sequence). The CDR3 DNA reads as TGTGCCAGCAGTTCCGGGACTAGCTTCTACGAGCAGTACTTC. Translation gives CASSSGTSFYEQYF.

This chain's CDR3 is CASSLQGFSGNTIYF. The CDR3 DNA is TGTGCCAGCAGTTTACAGGGATTTTCTGGAAACACCATATATTTT. V is TRBV27 and J is TRBJ1-3; the D gene is possibly TRBD1 (5 bases). Germline CDR1 MNHEY, CDR2 SMNVEV (reference sequence). The CDR3 sequence is 15 residues long. V was pared by 2 bases and J by 1 base, with 9 bases between.

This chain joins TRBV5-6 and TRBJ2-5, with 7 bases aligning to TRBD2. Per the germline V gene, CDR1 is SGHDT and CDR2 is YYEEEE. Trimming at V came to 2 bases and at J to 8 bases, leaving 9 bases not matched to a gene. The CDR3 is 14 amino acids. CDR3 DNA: TGTGCCAGCAGCTTATCACGACTAGCAAAAACCCAGTACTTC. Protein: CASSLSRLAKTQYF. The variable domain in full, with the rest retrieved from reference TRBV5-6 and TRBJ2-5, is DAGVTQSPTHLIKTRGQQVTLRCSPKSGHDTVSWYQQALGQGPQFIFQYYEEEERQRGNFPDRFSGHQFPNYSSELNVNALLLGDSALYLCASSLSRLAKTQYFGPGTRLLVL.

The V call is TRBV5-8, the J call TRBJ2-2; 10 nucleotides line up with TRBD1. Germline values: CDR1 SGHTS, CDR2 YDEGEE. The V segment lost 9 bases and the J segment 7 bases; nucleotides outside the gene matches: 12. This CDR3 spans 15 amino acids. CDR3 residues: CATLSRDRGGGELFF. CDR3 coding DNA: TGTGCCACCCTATCCCGGGACAGGGGCGGCGGGGAGCTGTTTTTT.